This TCR beta chain was recorded in a study of T cell changes during pregnancy in multiple sclerosis. CDR3 length equals 14 residues. Per germline, CDR1 LNHNV and CDR2 YYDKDF (reference sequence). Comment on this clone: The junction does not match germline at one end; this may be a read error.

Only in-frame clones appear in the TCRdb table, and some are missing; sequencing was by immunoSEQ multiplex PCR. The table has tens of thousands of clones, just under 95% seen once. Sample: peripheral blood, taken in the second trimester of pregnancy. The source is a female donor with multiple sclerosis, enrolled in a pregnancy study. V and J are TRBV15 and TRBJ2-7; tentatively, D is TRBD1 or TRBD2 (5 bases each). The CDR3 DNA reads as TGTGCCACCAGCCGAGAGGGCAGGGCCTACGAGCAGTACTTC. It codes for CATSREGRAYEQYF.